The clone carrying this T cell receptor beta chain was counted only a few times. Its antigen is not identified. The data originate from a study of T-cell memory formation after mild COVID-19. In the study overall: Clusters were largely donor specific. Study results and limitations: Whereas later expanders leaned CD4+, clones contracting day 15 to 85 showed a balanced CD4/CD8 makeup. Researchers found some responding clones in pre-infection memory, a sign that cross-reactive memory joined.

The ends were cut back, 0 bases at V and 8 bases at J, with 8 bases in the middle. The germline CDR1 and CDR2 sequences are LNHNV and YYDKDF (reference sequence). The CDR3 totals 13 residues. TCRdb re-called the 5' RACE reads through MiXCR, storing one row per CDR3 protein. The sample yields 400,000 or so distinct CDR3 sequences, around 20% seen once. Sequenced: PBMCs or a T cell subset sorted from them (not recorded which). The genes are TRBV15 and TRBJ2-1; no definite D call. The sequence came from an adult woman who had mild COVID-19 (a few samples of this study predate the infection). Cell type and time point are not known. The CDR3 DNA sequence: TGTGCCACCAGCAGAGAAAGAGGCGATGAGCAGTTCTTC. This translates into CATSRERGDEQFF. Using reference TRBV15 and TRBJ2-1 for the parts outside the CDR3, the full variable domain is DAMVIQNPRYQVTQFGKPVTLSCSQTLNHNVMYWYQQKSSQAPKLLFHYYDKDFNNEADTPDNFQSRRPNTSFCFLDIRSPGLGDTAMYLCATSRERGDEQFFGPGTRLTVL.